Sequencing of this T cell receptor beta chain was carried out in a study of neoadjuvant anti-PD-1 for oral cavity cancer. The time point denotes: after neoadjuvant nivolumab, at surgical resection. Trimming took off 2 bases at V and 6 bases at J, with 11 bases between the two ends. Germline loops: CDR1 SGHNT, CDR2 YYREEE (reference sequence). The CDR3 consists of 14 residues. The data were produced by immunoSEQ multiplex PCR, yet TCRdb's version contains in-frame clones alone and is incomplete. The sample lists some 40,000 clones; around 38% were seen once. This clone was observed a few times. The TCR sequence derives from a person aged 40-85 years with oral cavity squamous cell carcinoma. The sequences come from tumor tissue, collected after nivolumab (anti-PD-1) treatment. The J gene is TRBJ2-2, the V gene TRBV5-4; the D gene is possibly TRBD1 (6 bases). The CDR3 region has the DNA TGTGCCAGCAGCTTAATACAGGGACCCGGGGAGCTGTTTTTT. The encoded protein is CASSLIQGPGELFF.